Listed below are T cell receptor beta chains from one sample, sequenced in a study of T cells of healthy individuals. TCRdb redid the calling of the 5' RACE reads with MiXCR, one entry per CDR3 protein. The sample has approximately 100,000 distinct CDR3 sequences; 15% to 20% are singletons. The receptor set was obtained from a human donor in good health. The CDR3 runs from the conserved cysteine through the conserved F or W. A D gene is named only where the DNA matches it firmly. Size is stated for part of the rows, as once, few or many counts, or as a class when the clone is expanded.

TRBV7-9	TRBJ2-7	NA	NA	CASSDAGRSYEQYF	TGTGCCAGCAGCGACGCCGGGAGATCCTACGAGCAGTACTTC
TRBV7-7	TRBJ2-5	NA	NA	CASSISGRETQYF	TGTGCTAGCAGCATCTCAGGGCGGGAGACCCAGTACTTC
TRBV20-1	TRBJ2-3	NA	TRBD2	CSAIWGGGITQYF	TGCAGTGCTATTTGGGGCGGGGGGATCACGCAGTATTTT
TRBV24-1	TRBJ2-3	NA	NA	CATSERDSTDTQYF	TGTGCCACCAGTGAACGGGACAGCACAGATACGCAGTATTTT
TRBV6-5	TRBJ1-5	few	NA	CASRAENQPQHF	TGTGCCAGCAGAGCAGAAAATCAGCCCCAGCATTTT
TRBV3-1	TRBJ1-2	many	NA	CASSQGSDRGSYTF	TGTGCCAGCAGCCAAGGAAGCGACCGCGGCAGCTACACCTTC
TRBV4-3	TRBJ1-6	NA	TRBD1	CASSQRQGNSPLHF	TGCGCCAGCAGCCAGCGACAGGGAAATTCACCCCTCCACTTT
TRBV29-1	TRBJ2-3	NA	NA	CSGLEGSGFFGDTQYF	TGCAGCGGACTTGAGGGTAGCGGTTTTTTTGGAGATACGCAGTATTTT
TRBV10-2	TRBJ2-1	few	TRBD1	CASSEYDRVTVNEQFF	TGCGCCAGCAGTGAGTACGACAGGGTGACGGTCAATGAGCAGTTCTTC
TRBV10-3	TRBJ2-6	NA	NA	CAISAGGPSSGANVLTF	TGTGCCATCAGTGCCGGGGGTCCAAGCTCTGGGGCCAACGTCCTGACTTTC
TRBV7-2	TRBJ2-1	NA	NA	CASSLVASQPNEQFF	TGTGCCAGCAGCTTAGTAGCGAGCCAGCCCAATGAGCAGTTCTTC
TRBV7-2	TRBJ2-1	NA	NA	CASSLIDEQFF	TGTGCCAGCAGCTTAATCGATGAGCAGTTCTTC
TRBV27	TRBJ2-7	NA	TRBD1	CASSFDRASYEQYF	TGTGCCAGCAGTTTCGACAGGGCTTCCTACGAGCAGTACTTC
TRBV28	TRBJ2-7	NA	TRBD1	CASSFRTGGYEQYF	TGTGCCAGCAGTTTTCGTACAGGGGGCTACGAGCAGTACTTC
TRBV6-5	TRBJ2-5	few	TRBD1	CASSPTPGTGRETQYF	TGTGCCAGCAGTCCGACCCCCGGGACAGGGCGAGAGACCCAGTACTTC
TRBV28	TRBJ2-5	NA	TRBD2	CASSEAGGRETQYF	TGTGCCAGCAGTGAGGCGGGAGGGCGGGAGACCCAGTACTTC
TRBV18	TRBJ1-2	many	NA	CASSSGTVYGYTF	TGTGCCAGCTCATCAGGGACCGTCTATGGCTACACCTTC
TRBV4-1	TRBJ2-1	few	TRBD2	CASSPWTSGWDEQFF	TGCGCCAGCAGCCCCTGGACTAGCGGGTGGGATGAGCAGTTCTTC
TRBV6-2/TRBV6-3	TRBJ2-7	NA	NA	CASSFGSAVEQYF	TGTGCCAGCAGTTTTGGAAGCGCGGTCGAGCAGTACTTC
TRBV20-1	TRBJ2-2	NA	NA	CSARDLGLARGRVTGELFF	TGCAGTGCTAGAGATTTGGGTCTAGCGAGGGGGCGGGTCACCGGGGAGCTGTTTTTT
TRBV24-1	TRBJ1-2	few	TRBD1	CATSDPRQGIYGYTF	TGTGCCACCAGTGATCCGCGACAGGGGATCTATGGCTACACCTTC
TRBV6-5	TRBJ1-1	NA	TRBD1	CASSYSPQGATEAFF	TGTGCCAGCAGTTACTCCCCCCAGGGGGCGACTGAAGCTTTCTTT
TRBV9	TRBJ2-3	many	TRBD2	CASSVLAGGLSTDTQYF	TGTGCCAGCAGCGTACTAGCGGGGGGCCTTAGCACAGATACGCAGTATTTT
TRBV2	TRBJ1-2	NA	TRBD1	CASNTQGARNGYTF	TGTGCCAGCAATACCCAGGGGGCTCGGAATGGCTACACCTTC
TRBV4-1	TRBJ2-7	few	NA	CASSREYEQYF	TGCGCCAGCAGCCGGGAATACGAGCAGTACTTC
TRBV10-3	TRBJ1-1	few	NA	CAISESMGTEAFF	TGTGCCATCAGTGAGTCGATGGGCACTGAAGCTTTCTTT
TRBV11-3	TRBJ1-6	few	NA	CASSLDRKSPLHF	TGTGCCAGCAGCTTAGATCGAAAGTCCCCCCTCCACTTT
TRBV20-1	TRBJ2-7	few	NA	CSAISLRGNYEQYF	TGCAGTGCTATAAGTTTAAGGGGGAACTACGAGCAGTACTTC
TRBV2	TRBJ2-3	NA	NA	CASSDARTDTQYF	TGTGCCAGCAGTGATGCCCGCACAGATACGCAGTATTTT
TRBV2	TRBJ2-7	NA	TRBD2	CASSVAGGPIHEQYF	TGTGCCAGCAGTGTAGCGGGAGGGCCGATCCACGAGCAGTACTTC
TRBV7-9	TRBJ2-4	NA	NA	CASSLGSGRAANIQYF	TGTGCCAGCAGCTTGGGATCAGGGCGGGCGGCAAACATTCAGTACTTC
TRBV14	TRBJ1-1	NA	NA	CASSHLGITEAFF	TGTGCCAGCAGCCATTTGGGGATCACTGAAGCTTTCTTT